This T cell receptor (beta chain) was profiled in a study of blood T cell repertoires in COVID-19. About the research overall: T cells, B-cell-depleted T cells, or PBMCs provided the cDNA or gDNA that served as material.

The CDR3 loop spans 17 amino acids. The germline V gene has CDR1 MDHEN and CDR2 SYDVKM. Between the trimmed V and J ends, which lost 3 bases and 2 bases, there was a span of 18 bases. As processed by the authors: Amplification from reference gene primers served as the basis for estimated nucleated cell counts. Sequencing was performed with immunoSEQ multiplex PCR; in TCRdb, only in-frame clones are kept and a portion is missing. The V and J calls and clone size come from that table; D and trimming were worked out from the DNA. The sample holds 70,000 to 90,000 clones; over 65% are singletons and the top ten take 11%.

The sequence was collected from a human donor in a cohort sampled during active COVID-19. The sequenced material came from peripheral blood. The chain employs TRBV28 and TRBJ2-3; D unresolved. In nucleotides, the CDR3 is TGTGCCAGCAGTTTTACCCGTGGCCGAGGAATCACAGATACGCAGTATTTT. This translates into CASSFTRGRGITDTQYF.